Listed here is a single T cell receptor beta chain. Its antigen is not known. The data were obtained in a study of OX40 agonist ivuxolimab in advanced cancers. Overall study context: Partial responses were observed in three patients, of whom one had hepatocellular carcinoma and two had cutaneous melanoma.

The study's findings and limits: Partly responding patients at 0.1-3.0 mg/kg showed some of the smallest clonal expansion. The authors also found low normalized T-cell clonal expansion in some nonresponders. Both CD4+ and CD8+ T cell populations in blood had undergone clonal expansion by week 6 at 0.1 to 3.0 mg/kg.

The CDR3 has 15 residues. The germline V gene encodes CDR1 SNHLY and CDR2 FYNNEI. Trimming took 4 bases from V and 3 from J; bases not matched to a gene: 5. The method was immunoSEQ multiplex PCR; TCRdb's version includes in-frame clones alone and lacks a portion of them. The sample consists of approximately 46,000 clones, over 60% of them appearing once. This chain connects TRBV2 to TRBJ1-5; 8 nucleotides align to TRBD1. The source was CD4+ or CD8+ T cells sorted from blood, collected in a trial of the OX40 agonist ivuxolimab. The source of this sequence is an adult with an advanced solid tumor such as melanoma, head and neck, liver or kidney cancer. DNA for the CDR3: TGTGCCAGCAGTGCGGACAGGGTTACCAATCAGCCCCAGCATTTT. This sequence encodes CASSADRVTNQPQHF.